This is a list of T cell receptor beta chains from one sample in a study of blood T cells in healthy people across ages. TCRdb reanalysed the 5' RACE reads using MiXCR and keeps one entry per CDR3 protein. The repertoire includes roughly 730,000 distinct CDR3 sequences, more than 55% of them detected once, and roughly 24% sits in the top ten. Sequencing was done on a sample of blood. These receptors all stem from a middle-aged man in good health. CDR3s include the opening cysteine and the closing phenylalanine or tryptophan. The D gene is left open where the match is weak. The size entry is marked missing in some rows and otherwise reads once, few, many or a size class.

>TRBV6-2/TRBV6-3|NA|TRBJ2-7|NA
CASTGESYEQYF
TGTGCCAGCACTGGGGAGTCCTACGAGCAGTACTTC
>TRBV6-5|once|TRBJ2-5|NA
CASSHGPSEEQYF
TGTGCCAGCAGCCACGGGCCTTCGGAGGAGCAGTACTTC
>TRBV7-8|NA|TRBJ2-2|NA
CASSLVLGVAGELFF
TGCGCCAGCAGCTTAGTCCTAGGGGTCGCCGGGGAGCTGTTTTTT
>TRBV27|NA|TRBJ1-5|NA
CASSLRGAVRNQPQHF
TGTGCCAGCAGTTTAAGAGGGGCCGTACGCAATCAGCCCCAGCATTTT
>TRBV27|NA|TRBJ2-1|TRBD1
CASSPIALGGSNEQFF
TGTGCCAGCAGTCCTATCGCGCTAGGGGGCTCAAATGAGCAGTTCTTC
>TRBV12-3/TRBV12-4|NA|TRBJ2-5|TRBD1
CASSPDRLPQETQYF
TGTGCCAGCAGCCCGGACAGGTTGCCCCAAGAGACCCAGTACTTC
>TRBV20-1|NA|TRBJ1-2|NA
CSASPLTDYGYTF
TGCAGTGCTAGCCCCTTGACAGACTATGGCTACACCTTC
>TRBV20-1|few|TRBJ2-5|NA
CSKARGETQYF
TGCAGTAAGGCTCGGGGGGAGACCCAGTACTTC
>TRBV7-9|NA|TRBJ2-5|TRBD1
CASSQDRGEKTQYF
TGTGCCAGCAGCCAAGACAGGGGGGAGAAGACCCAGTACTTC
>TRBV28|NA|TRBJ2-7|TRBD2
CASSPHPSGALYEQYF
TGTGCCAGCAGTCCGCATCCTAGCGGGGCCCTCTACGAGCAGTACTTC
>TRBV7-2|few|TRBJ2-1|TRBD1
CASSGDRGDEQFF
TGTGCCAGCAGCGGAGACAGGGGTGATGAGCAGTTCTTC
>TRBV7-2|few|TRBJ2-5|TRBD2
CASSQNSGDQETQYF
TGTGCCAGCAGCCAAAATAGCGGGGACCAAGAGACCCAGTACTTC
>TRBV29-1|NA|TRBJ2-5|TRBD2
CSVPLAGGLETQYF
TGCAGCGTTCCACTAGCGGGGGGGCTTGAGACCCAGTACTTC
>TRBV5-6|NA|TRBJ2-3|NA
CASSLESYGGGITDTQYF
TGTGCCAGCAGCTTGGAATCGTACGGCGGCGGGATTACAGATACGCAGTATTTT
>TRBV12-3/TRBV12-4|NA|TRBJ1-5|NA
CASSLYSGSNQPQHF
TGTGCCAGCAGTTTATATTCGGGGAGCAATCAGCCCCAGCATTTT
>TRBV7-3|NA|TRBJ2-5|NA
CASSSVRKETQYF
TGTGCCAGCAGCTCCGTTCGGAAAGAGACCCAGTACTTC
>TRBV27|NA|TRBJ1-2|TRBD1
CASSFDRGNGYGYTF
TGTGCCAGCAGTTTCGACAGGGGGAATGGGTACGGCTACACCTTC
>TRBV4-2|once|TRBJ2-1|NA
CASSQSGDPTINEQFF
TGTGCCAGCAGCCAATCTGGCGATCCGACCATTAATGAGCAGTTCTTC
>TRBV6-2/TRBV6-3|NA|TRBJ2-7|TRBD1
CASRTDRVHEQYF
TGTGCCAGCAGGACCGACAGGGTCCACGAGCAGTACTTC
>TRBV5-1|NA|TRBJ2-1|NA
CASSNPLGGYNEQFF
TGCGCCAGCAGCAACCCCCTAGGTGGTTACAATGAGCAGTTCTTC
>TRBV7-2|NA|TRBJ2-7|NA
CASSQNIYEQYF
TGTGCCAGCAGCCAAAATATCTACGAGCAGTACTTC
>TRBV15|few|TRBJ2-7|NA
CATSREGYEQYF
TGTGCCACCAGCAGAGAGGGGTACGAGCAGTACTTC
>TRBV10-3|NA|TRBJ2-7|NA
CAISESLFSYEQYF
TGTGCCATCAGTGAGTCCCTATTCTCCTACGAGCAGTACTTC
>TRBV6-1|NA|TRBJ1-1|NA
CAGRVAGTEAFF
TGTGCCGGCAGGGTAGCGGGCACTGAAGCTTTCTTT
>TRBV25-1|NA|TRBJ2-5|TRBD1
CASSSVGTGVETQYF
TGTGCCAGCAGTTCCGTGGGGACAGGGGTGGAGACCCAGTACTTC
>TRBV10-3|few|TRBJ2-3|NA
CAISESPDTDTQYF
TGTGCCATCAGTGAGTCTCCGGACACAGATACGCAGTATTTT
>TRBV25-1|NA|TRBJ1-2|TRBD1
CASDDRGGYTF
TGTGCCAGCGACGACAGGGGGGGCTACACCTTC
>TRBV28|few|TRBJ1-2|NA
CASSTGEYGYTF
TGTGCCAGCAGTACGGGGGAATATGGCTACACCTTC
>TRBV15|NA|TRBJ2-1|TRBD2
CATSRGLAAYNEQFF
TGTGCCACCAGCAGGGGACTAGCGGCTTACAATGAGCAGTTCTTC
>TRBV5-8|NA|TRBJ1-2|TRBD1
CASSFTGGYNYGYTF
TGTGCCAGCAGCTTTACAGGGGGCTATAACTATGGCTACACCTTC
>TRBV28|NA|TRBJ2-7|TRBD1
CASRPRDRGYNEQYF
TGTGCCAGCAGACCCCGGGACAGGGGGTACAATGAGCAGTACTTC
>TRBV30|once|TRBJ1-1|TRBD1
CASQDRAGTEAFF
TGTGCCTCACAAGACAGGGCGGGCACTGAAGCTTTCTTT
>TRBV5-1|NA|TRBJ2-5|NA
CASSFGGMIETQYF
TGCGCCAGCAGCTTTGGAGGGATGATTGAGACCCAGTACTTC
>TRBV4-1|NA|TRBJ1-6|NA
CASSHPTSTPDRSQNSPLHF
TGCGCCAGCAGCCACCCAACCTCAACCCCTGACAGATCTCAAAATTCACCCCTCCACTTT
>TRBV20-1|NA|TRBJ2-4|NA
CSAAPLTDNEQYF
TGCAGTGCTGCCCCCTTAACGGACAATGAGCAGTACTTC
>TRBV4-2|NA|TRBJ1-2|NA
CASSQDGAGYYGHTF
TGTGCCAGCAGCCAAGATGGTGCGGGTTACTATGGCCACACCTTC
>TRBV15|few|TRBJ2-4|TRBD2
CATSSGEGLIDAKNIQYF
TGTGCCACCAGCAGTGGGGAGGGCCTAATCGACGCCAAAAACATTCAGTACTTC
>TRBV7-9|few|TRBJ2-7|NA
CASTGGTPTYEQYF
TGTGCCAGCACGGGCGGGACTCCGACCTACGAGCAGTACTTC
>TRBV7-9|once|TRBJ1-2|NA
CASSLGARNYGYTF
TGTGCCAGCAGCTTAGGAGCACGTAACTATGGCTACACCTTC
>TRBV7-9|NA|TRBJ1-2|NA
CASSDNGGVNGYTF
TGTGCCAGCAGCGACAATGGGGGCGTAAATGGCTACACCTTC
>TRBV10-3|NA|TRBJ1-2|TRBD1
CAISESGQAGGYTF
TGTGCCATCAGTGAATCGGGACAGGCGGGGGGCTACACCTTC
>TRBV2|NA|TRBJ1-2|NA
CASSESVIYYGYTF
TGTGCCAGCAGTGAGTCTGTCATCTACTATGGCTACACCTTC
>TRBV7-6|NA|TRBJ2-5|NA
CASSQNRAALVETRYF
TGTGCCAGCAGCCAAAACAGGGCTGCCCTGGTGGAGACCCGGTACTTC
>TRBV12-3/TRBV12-4|NA|TRBJ1-6|NA
CASSLDQGQSPLHF
TGTGCCAGCAGTTTAGACCAGGGACAATCACCCCTCCACTTT
>TRBV24-1|once|TRBJ2-6|NA
CATSDYPGSGANVLTF
TGTGCCACCAGTGACTACCCAGGGTCGGGGGCCAACGTCCTGACTTTC
>TRBV28|few|TRBJ2-7|TRBD2
CASSRSGVPYEQYF
TGTGCCAGCAGTCGTAGCGGGGTTCCCTACGAGCAGTACTTC